This TCR beta chain came from a study of T cells after yellow fever vaccination. About this clonotype itself: Antigen: not known.

Study conclusions and caveats: Researchers noted that a small share of clonotypes showed up in both CD4 and CD8 compartments.

This CDR3 region has 16 residues. V was clipped by 0 bases and J by 2 bases, with 14 bases between them. Per germline, CDR1 MNHEY and CDR2 SMNVEV (reference sequence). Making TCR cDNA involved 5'RACE template switching, which added UMIs and a universal primer site. A single record per CDR3 protein comes from TCRdb applying MiXCR to the 5' RACE reads. The table shows some 300,000 distinct CDR3 sequences, with approximately 12% occurring only once. This clonotype originated in a man between 18 and 29 years old who received the YFV17D yellow fever vaccine. J is TRBJ2-7 and V is TRBV27; tentatively, D is TRBD1 or TRBD2 (7 bases each). This sample comprised CD4+ T cells sorted from PBMCs, obtained 45 days after the yellow fever booster vaccination. CDR3: CASSLSTGTTPYEQYV. The DNA for the CDR3 is TGTGCCAGCAGTTTATCGACAGGGACTACACCCTACGAGCAGTACGTC.